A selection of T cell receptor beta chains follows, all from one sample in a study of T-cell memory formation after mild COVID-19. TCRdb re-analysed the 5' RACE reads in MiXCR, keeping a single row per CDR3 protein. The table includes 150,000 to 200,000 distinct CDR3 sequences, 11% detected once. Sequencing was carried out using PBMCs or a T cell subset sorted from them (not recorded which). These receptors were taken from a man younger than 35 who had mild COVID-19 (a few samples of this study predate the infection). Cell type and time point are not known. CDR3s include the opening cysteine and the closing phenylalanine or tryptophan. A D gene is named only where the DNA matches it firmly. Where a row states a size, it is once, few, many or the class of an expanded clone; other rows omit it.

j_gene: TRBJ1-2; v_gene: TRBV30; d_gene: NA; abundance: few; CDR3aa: CAWSLGLLGYGYTF; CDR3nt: TGTGCCTGGAGTCTGGGGTTACTGGGCTATGGCTACACCTTC
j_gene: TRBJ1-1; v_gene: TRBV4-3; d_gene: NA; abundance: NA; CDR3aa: CASRRTVNTEAFF; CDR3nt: TGCGCCAGCAGGCGGACAGTGAACACTGAAGCTTTCTTT
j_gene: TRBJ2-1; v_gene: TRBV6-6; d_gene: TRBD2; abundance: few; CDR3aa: CASSYASGNEQFF; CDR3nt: TGTGCCAGCAGTTACGCTAGCGGCAATGAGCAGTTCTTC
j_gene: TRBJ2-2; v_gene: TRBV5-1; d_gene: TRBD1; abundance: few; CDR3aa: CASSPTGVWDTGELFF; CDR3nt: TGCGCCAGCAGCCCGACAGGGGTATGGGACACCGGGGAGCTGTTTTTT
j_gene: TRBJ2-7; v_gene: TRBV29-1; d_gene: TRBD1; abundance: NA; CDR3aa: CSVQAQGAVEQYF; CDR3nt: TGCAGCGTCCAAGCGCAGGGGGCGGTCGAGCAGTACTTC
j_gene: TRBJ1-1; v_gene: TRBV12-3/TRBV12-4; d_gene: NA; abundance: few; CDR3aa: CASSFFGETYTEAFF; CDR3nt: TGTGCCAGCAGTTTCTTTGGGGAAACCTACACTGAAGCTTTCTTT
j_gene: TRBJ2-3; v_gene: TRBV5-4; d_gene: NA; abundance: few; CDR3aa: CASSSRRVPTDTQYF; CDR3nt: TGTGCCAGCAGCTCAAGACGGGTCCCCACAGATACGCAGTATTTT
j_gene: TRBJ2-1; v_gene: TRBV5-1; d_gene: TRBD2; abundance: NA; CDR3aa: CASSQTAGATYNEQFF; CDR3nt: TGCGCCAGCAGTCAAACAGCGGGGGCCACTTACAATGAGCAGTTCTTC
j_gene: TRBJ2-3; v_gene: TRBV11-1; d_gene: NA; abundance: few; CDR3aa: CASSLSAAWDTQYF; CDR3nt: TGTGCCAGCAGCTTAAGTGCCGCGTGGGATACGCAGTATTTT
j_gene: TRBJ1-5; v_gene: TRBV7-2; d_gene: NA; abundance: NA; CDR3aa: CASSWKAGLRPQHF; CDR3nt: TGTGCCAGCAGCTGGAAGGCGGGGCTGAGACCCCAGCATTTT
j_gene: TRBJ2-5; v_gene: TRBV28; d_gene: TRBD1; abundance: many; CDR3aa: CASSAFKGGLQETQYF; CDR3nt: TGTGCCAGCAGTGCCTTTAAAGGGGGCCTCCAAGAGACCCAGTACTTC